This TCR beta chain is drawn from a study of shared clonotypes between healthy human individuals. Study in general: CD4 naive cells filled three plates per donor, CD4 memory three, CD8 naive two and CD8 memory one. Study outcomes and limitations: Having only a few donors restricted how much genetic and exposure-history diversity was captured. Sampling covered nothing but blood. Tissue TCR repertoires likely differ from those found in blood.

CD4+ cells underwent separation, giving CD45RA+ naive and CD45RA-negative memory subsets. In the case of this clone: No antigen is known for it.

This CDR3 is built from 15 residues. Germline values: CDR1 MDHEN, CDR2 SYDVKM. TCRdb's copy holds only in-frame clones and misses some; the assay was immunoSEQ multiplex PCR. The table has about 980,000 clones, approximately 80% seen once. The chain has TRBV28 and TRBJ2-6; D is perhaps TRBD1 (7 bases). Sequences were obtained from memory CD4+ T cells sorted from blood. Sample subset: CD45RA-negative fraction. The origin of this receptor is a man younger than 30 in good health. In nucleotides, the CDR3 is TGTGCATGTGCAGGGGGGAACTCTGGGGCCAACGTCCTGACTTTC. It specifies CACAGGNSGANVLTF.